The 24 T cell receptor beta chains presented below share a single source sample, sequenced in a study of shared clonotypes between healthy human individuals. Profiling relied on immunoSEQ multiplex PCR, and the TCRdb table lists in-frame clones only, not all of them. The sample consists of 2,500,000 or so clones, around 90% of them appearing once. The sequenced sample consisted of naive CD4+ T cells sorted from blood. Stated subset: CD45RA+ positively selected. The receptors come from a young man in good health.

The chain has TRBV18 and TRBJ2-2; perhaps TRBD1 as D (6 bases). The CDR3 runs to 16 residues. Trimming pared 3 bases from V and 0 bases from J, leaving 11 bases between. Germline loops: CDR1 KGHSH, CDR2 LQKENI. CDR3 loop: CASSPFGQTNTGELFF. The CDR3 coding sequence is TGTGCCAGCTCACCTTTCGGACAGACGAACACCGGGGAGCTGTTTTTT.

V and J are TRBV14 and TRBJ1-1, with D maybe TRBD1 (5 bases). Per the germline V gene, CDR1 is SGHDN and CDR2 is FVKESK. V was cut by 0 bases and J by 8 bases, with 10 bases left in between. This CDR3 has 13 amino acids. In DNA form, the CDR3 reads TGTGCCAGCAGCCAAGACCCGGGGCGCGAAGCTTTCTTT. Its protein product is CASSQDPGREAFF.

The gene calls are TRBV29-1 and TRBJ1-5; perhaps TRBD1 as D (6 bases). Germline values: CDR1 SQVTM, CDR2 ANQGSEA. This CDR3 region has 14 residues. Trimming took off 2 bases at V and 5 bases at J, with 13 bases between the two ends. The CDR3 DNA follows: TGCAGCGTTGAAATAACAGGGAATGATCAGCCCCAGCATTTT. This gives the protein CSVEITGNDQPQHF. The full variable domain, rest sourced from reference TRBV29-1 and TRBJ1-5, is SAVISQKPSRDICQRGTSLTIQCQVDSQVTMMFWYRQQPGQSLTLIATANQGSEATYESGFVIDKFPISRPNLTFSTLTVSNMSPEDSSIYLCSVEITGNDQPQHFGDGTRLSIL.

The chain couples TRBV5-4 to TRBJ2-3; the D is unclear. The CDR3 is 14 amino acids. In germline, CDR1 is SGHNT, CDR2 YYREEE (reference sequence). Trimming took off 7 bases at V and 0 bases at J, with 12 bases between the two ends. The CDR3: CASSRPSSTDTQYF. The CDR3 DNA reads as TGTGCCAGCTCCCGTCCCTCTAGCACAGATACGCAGTATTTT.

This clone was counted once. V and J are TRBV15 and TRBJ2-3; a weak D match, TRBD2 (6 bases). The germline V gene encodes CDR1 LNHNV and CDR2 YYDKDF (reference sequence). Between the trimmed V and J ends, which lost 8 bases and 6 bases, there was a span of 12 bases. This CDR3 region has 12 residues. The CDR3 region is CATRRAGDTQYF. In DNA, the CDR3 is TGTGCCACCCGGAGGGCCGGGGATACGCAGTATTTT.

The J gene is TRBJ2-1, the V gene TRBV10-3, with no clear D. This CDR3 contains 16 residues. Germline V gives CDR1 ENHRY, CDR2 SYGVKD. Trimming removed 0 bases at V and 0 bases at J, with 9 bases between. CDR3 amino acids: CAISESKGPSYNEQFF. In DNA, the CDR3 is TGTGCCATCAGTGAGTCGAAGGGTCCCTCCTACAATGAGCAGTTCTTC.

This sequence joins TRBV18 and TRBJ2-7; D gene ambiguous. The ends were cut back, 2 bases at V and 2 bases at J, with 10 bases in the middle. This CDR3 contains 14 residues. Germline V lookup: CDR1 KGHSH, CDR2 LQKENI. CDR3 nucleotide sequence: TGTGCCAGCTCACCAACAGCCGGGCCCTACGAGCAGTACTTC. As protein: CASSPTAGPYEQYF.

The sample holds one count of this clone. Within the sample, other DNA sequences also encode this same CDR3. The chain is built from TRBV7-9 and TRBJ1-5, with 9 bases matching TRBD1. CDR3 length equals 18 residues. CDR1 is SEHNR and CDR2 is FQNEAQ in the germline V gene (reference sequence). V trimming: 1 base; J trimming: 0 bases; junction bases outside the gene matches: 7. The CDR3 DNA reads TGTGCCAGCAGCTTAGGGGACAGGGATCCCTATAGCAATCAGCCCCAGCATTTT. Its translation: CASSLGDRDPYSNQPQHF.

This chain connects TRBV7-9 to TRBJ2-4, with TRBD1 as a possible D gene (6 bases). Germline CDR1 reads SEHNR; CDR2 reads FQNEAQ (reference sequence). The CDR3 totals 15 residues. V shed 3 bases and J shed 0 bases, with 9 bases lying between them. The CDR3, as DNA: TGTGCCAGCAGCTTTCAGGGGCGAGCCAAAAACATTCAGTACTTC. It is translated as CASSFQGRAKNIQYF.

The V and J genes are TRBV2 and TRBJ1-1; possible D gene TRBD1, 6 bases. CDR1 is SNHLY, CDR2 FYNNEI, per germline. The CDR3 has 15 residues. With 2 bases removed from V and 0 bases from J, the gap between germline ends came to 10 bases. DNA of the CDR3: TGTGCCAGCAGTGAACAGGGGTGGGTGAACACTGAAGCTTTCTTT. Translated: CASSEQGWVNTEAFF.

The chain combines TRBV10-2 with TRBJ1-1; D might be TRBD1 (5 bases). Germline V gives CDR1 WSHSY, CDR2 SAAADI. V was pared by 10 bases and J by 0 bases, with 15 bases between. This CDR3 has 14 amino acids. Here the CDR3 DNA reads TGCGCCACCTCGGACAAGGGAATGAACACTGAAGCTTTCTTT. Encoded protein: CATSDKGMNTEAFF.

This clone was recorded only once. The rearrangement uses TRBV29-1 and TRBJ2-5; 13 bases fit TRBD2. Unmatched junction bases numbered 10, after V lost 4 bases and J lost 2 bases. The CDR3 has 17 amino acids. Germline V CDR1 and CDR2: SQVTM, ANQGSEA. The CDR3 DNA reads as TGCAGCGTTGGCCTTACTAGCGGGAGGGGAGTACAAGAGACCCAGTACTTC. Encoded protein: CSVGLTSGRGVQETQYF.

The CDR3 here is CASSLLTARANEKLFF. The CDR3 DNA sequence: TGTGCCAGCTCACTTCTCACGGCTAGAGCTAATGAAAAACTGTTTTTT. The rearrangement links TRBV18 to TRBJ1-4, with D unclear. Trimming left V 4 bases short and J 3 bases short, with 15 bases between. The length of the CDR3 is 16 residues. Germline V gene sequence: CDR1 KGHSH, CDR2 LQKENI.

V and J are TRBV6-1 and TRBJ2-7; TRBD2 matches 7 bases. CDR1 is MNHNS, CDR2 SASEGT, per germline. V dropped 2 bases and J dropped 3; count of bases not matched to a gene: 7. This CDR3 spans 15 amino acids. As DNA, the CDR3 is TGTGCCAGCAGTGAACCGGGGGGACCCATCTACGAGCAGTACTTC. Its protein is CASSEPGGPIYEQYF.

The CDR3 here is CASSPGTGENRKYF. In nucleotides, the CDR3 is TGTGCCAGCTCACCAGGGACAGGGGAGAATCGGAAGTACTTC. The J gene is TRBJ2-5, the V gene TRBV18; 10 nucleotides line up with TRBD1. V was pared by 2 bases and J by 12 bases, with 9 bases of the junction left unmatched. The CDR3 sequence is 14 residues long. CDR1 is KGHSH, CDR2 LQKENI, per germline.

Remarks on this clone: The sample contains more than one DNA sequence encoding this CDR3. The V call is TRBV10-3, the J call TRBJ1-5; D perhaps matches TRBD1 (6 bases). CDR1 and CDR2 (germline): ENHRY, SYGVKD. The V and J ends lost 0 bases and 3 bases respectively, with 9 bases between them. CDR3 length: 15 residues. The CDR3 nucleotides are TGTGCCATCAGTGAGTCAGGGGGTCTCAATCAGCCCCAGCATTTT. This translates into CAISESGGLNQPQHF.

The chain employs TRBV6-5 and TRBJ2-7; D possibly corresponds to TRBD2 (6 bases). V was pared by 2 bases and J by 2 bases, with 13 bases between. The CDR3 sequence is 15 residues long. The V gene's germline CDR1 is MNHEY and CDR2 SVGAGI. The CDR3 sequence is CASSYRGLGTYEQYF. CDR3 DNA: TGTGCCAGCAGTTACAGGGGACTCGGGACCTACGAGCAGTACTTC.

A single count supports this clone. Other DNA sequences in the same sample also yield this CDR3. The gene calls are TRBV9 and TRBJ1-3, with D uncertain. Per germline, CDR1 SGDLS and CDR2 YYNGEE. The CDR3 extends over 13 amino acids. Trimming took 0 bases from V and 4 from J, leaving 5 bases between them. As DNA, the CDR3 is TGTGCCAGCAGCGTAGAGGCCGGAAACACCATATATTTT. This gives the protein CASSVEAGNTIYF.

The CDR3 is CASFRDRGDAFF. The CDR3 DNA reads as TGTGCCAGCTTCCGGGACAGGGGAGATGCTTTCTTT. This chain connects TRBV2 to TRBJ1-1; 10 positions agree with TRBD1. This CDR3 contains 12 residues. Per germline, CDR1 SNHLY and CDR2 FYNNEI. The ends lost 8 bases at V and 11 bases at J; junction bases unmatched: 8.

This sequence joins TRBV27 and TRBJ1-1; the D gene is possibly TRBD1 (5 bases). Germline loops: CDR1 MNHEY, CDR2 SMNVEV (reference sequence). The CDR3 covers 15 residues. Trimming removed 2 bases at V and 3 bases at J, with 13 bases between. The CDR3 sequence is CASSLRRGSDTEAFF. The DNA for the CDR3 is TGTGCCAGCAGTTTACGTAGGGGATCGGACACTGAAGCTTTCTTT.

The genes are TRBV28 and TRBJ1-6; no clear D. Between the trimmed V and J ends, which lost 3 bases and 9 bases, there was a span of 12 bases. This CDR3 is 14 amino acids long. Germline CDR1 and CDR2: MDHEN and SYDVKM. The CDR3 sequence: CASSFRVTSSPLHF. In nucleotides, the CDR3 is TGTGCCAGCAGTTTCCGGGTCACAAGTTCACCCCTCCACTTT.

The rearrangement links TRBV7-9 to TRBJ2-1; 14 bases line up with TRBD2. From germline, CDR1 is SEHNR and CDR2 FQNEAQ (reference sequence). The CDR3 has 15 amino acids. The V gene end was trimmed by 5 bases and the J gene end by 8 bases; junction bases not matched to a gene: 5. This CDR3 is CASSPGTSGGDEQFF. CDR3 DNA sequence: TGTGCCAGCAGCCCGGGGACTAGCGGGGGTGATGAGCAGTTCTTC.

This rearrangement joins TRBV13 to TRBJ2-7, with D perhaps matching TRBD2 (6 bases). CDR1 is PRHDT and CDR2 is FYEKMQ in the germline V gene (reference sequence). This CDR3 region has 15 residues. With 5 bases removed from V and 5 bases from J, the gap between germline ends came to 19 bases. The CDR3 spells CASSPQLRGTHEQYF. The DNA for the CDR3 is TGTGCCAGCAGCCCGCAATTGCGGGGCACCCACGAGCAGTACTTC.

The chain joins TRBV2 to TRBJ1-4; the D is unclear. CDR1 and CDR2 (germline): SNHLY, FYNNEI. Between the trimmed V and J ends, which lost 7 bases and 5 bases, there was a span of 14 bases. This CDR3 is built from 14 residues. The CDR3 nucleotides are TGTGCCAGCAACCGTCTGGTGGGGAATGAAAAACTGTTTTTT. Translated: CASNRLVGNEKLFF. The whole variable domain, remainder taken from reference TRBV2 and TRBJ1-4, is EPEVTQTPSHQVTQMGQEVILRCVPISNHLYFYWYRQILGQKVEFLVSFYNNEISEKSEIFDDQFSVERPDGSNFTLKIRSTKLEDSAMYFCASNRLVGNEKLFFGSGTQLSVL.